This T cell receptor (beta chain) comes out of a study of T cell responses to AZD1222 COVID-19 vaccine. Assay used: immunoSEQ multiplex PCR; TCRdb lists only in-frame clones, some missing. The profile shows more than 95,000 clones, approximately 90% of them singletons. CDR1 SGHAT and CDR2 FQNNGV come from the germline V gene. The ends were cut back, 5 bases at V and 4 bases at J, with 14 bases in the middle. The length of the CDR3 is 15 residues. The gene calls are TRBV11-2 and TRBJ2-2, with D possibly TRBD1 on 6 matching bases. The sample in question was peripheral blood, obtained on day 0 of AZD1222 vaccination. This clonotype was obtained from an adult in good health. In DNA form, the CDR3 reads TGTGCCAGCAGCGTCTTGGGGGCAACCACCGGGGAGCTGTTTTTT. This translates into CASSVLGATTGELFF.